This T cell receptor beta chain was identified in a study of OX40 agonist ivuxolimab in advanced cancers. This CDR3 is built from 14 residues. The V gene's germline CDR1 is SGHRS and CDR2 YFSETQ. With 0 bases removed from V and 1 base from J, the gap between germline ends came to 8 bases. The method was immunoSEQ multiplex PCR; TCRdb's version includes in-frame clones alone and lacks a portion of them. The data show 90,000 to 130,000 clones, roughly nine tenths seen once. The receptor's source is an adult with an advanced solid tumor such as melanoma, head and neck, liver or kidney cancer. The chain carries TRBV5-1 and TRBJ2-7; D remains unclear. The specimen was CD4+ or CD8+ T cells sorted from blood, collected in a trial of the OX40 agonist ivuxolimab. The CDR3 sequence: CASSLADLSYEQYF. DNA of the CDR3: TGCGCCAGCAGCTTGGCGGATTTGTCCTACGAGCAGTACTTC.